A selection of T cell receptor beta chains follows, all from one sample in a study of T cell changes during pregnancy in multiple sclerosis. Sequencing used immunoSEQ multiplex PCR; TCRdb keeps in-frame clones, though not all of them. The sample yields over 90,000 clones, around 93% seen once. The sample here was peripheral blood, taken before pregnancy. The source of these receptors is a female donor with multiple sclerosis, enrolled in a pregnancy study. CDR3s include the opening cysteine and the closing phenylalanine or tryptophan. A D gene is named only where the DNA matches it firmly. Only part of the rows carry a size: once, few, many, or a class if the clone is expanded.

d_call clone_size j_call v_call cdr3_aa cdr3_nt
TRBD2 NA TRBJ2-3 TRBV7-6 CASSPNEASGLLDTQYF TGTGCCAGCAGCCCGAATGAAGCTAGCGGGCTTTTAGATACGCAGTATTTT
NA NA TRBJ2-7 TRBV19 CASSIGPGEQYF TGTGCCAGTAGTATAGGGCCGGGGGAGCAGTACTTC
TRBD1 NA TRBJ1-1 TRBV7-9 CASSSGTGGLNTEAFF TGTGCCAGCAGCTCCGGGACAGGGGGGTTGAACACTGAAGCTTTCTTT
NA NA TRBJ1-1 TRBV28 CASSSLGGADTEAFF TGTGCCAGCAGCAGCCTTGGGGGGGCGGACACTGAAGCTTTCTTT
TRBD2 NA TRBJ2-1 TRBV6-5 CASSYSLAGIYNEQFF TGTGCCAGCAGTTACTCGCTAGCGGGGATCTACAATGAGCAGTTCTTC
TRBD2 NA TRBJ2-1 TRBV5-1 CASSLVSVAGISYNEQFF TGCGCCAGCAGCTTGGTTTCAGTAGCGGGGATCTCCTACAATGAGCAGTTCTTC
TRBD1 NA TRBJ2-7 TRBV28 CASRPRGQGASYEQYF TGTGCCAGCAGGCCTCGGGGACAGGGGGCATCCTACGAGCAGTACTTC
NA NA TRBJ2-5 TRBV7-7 CASSLDYASETQYF TGTGCCAGCAGCTTGGACTACGCCTCCGAGACCCAGTACTTC
TRBD2 few TRBJ2-1 TRBV4-1 CASSQELAGGQWDEQFF TGCGCCAGCAGCCAAGAATTAGCGGGAGGACAATGGGATGAGCAGTTCTTC
NA once TRBJ2-6 TRBV4-2 CASSQEGPFAGANVLTF TGTGCCAGCAGCCAAGAGGGGCCTTTCGCTGGGGCCAACGTCCTGACTTTC
NA once TRBJ2-7 TRBV28 CASSPYGASNNYEQYF TGTGCCAGCAGCCCCTATGGGGCTAGTAATAACTACGAGCAGTACTTC
TRBD1 NA TRBJ2-1 TRBV4-3 CASSQAGTGLSYNEQFF TGCGCCAGCAGCCAAGCCGGGACAGGGCTTTCCTACAATGAGCAGTTCTTC
NA NA TRBJ2-1 TRBV7-9 CASSRTGFSYNEQFF TGTGCCAGCAGCCGTACAGGGTTCTCCTACAATGAGCAGTTCTTC
NA NA TRBJ1-2 TRBV2 CASTVRVDGYTF TGTGCCAGCACTGTCAGGGTGGATGGCTACACCTTC
NA NA TRBJ2-7 TRBV29-1 CSVGGGELSYEQYF TGCAGCGTTGGTGGAGGGGAGTTATCCTACGAGCAGTACTTC
TRBD2 NA TRBJ2-2 TRBV9 CASSERLAGSERTGELFF TGTGCCAGCAGCGAGCGACTAGCGGGATCGGAGAGGACAGGGGAGCTGTTTTTT
NA NA TRBJ1-3 TRBV18 CASSAEISGNTIYF TGTGCCAGCTCAGCCGAGATCTCTGGAAACACCATATATTTT
NA NA TRBJ1-6 TRBV6-5 CASKEGPNSPLHF TGTGCCAGCAAGGAGGGGCCTAATTCACCCCTCCACTTT
NA once TRBJ2-7 TRBV27 CASSFAGYEQYF TGTGCCAGCAGTTTCGCGGGCTACGAGCAGTACTTC
NA once TRBJ2-3 TRBV6-5 CASSYSRQSYTDTQYF TGTGCCAGCAGTTACTCGAGACAGTCGTACACAGATACGCAGTATTTT
NA NA TRBJ2-2 TRBV9 CASSLLREAGELFF TGTGCCAGCAGCCTACTGAGGGAGGCCGGGGAGCTGTTTTTT
TRBD1 NA TRBJ2-3 TRBV5-5 CASSFGQGRDTQYF TGTGCCAGCAGCTTCGGACAGGGTCGGGATACGCAGTATTTT
TRBD1 NA TRBJ1-5 TRBV7-2 CASSSPGDRGNQPQHF TGTGCCAGCAGCTCGCCGGGGGACAGGGGGAATCAGCCCCAGCATTTT
NA NA TRBJ2-7 TRBV18 CASSPYRADYEQYF TGTGCCAGCTCCCCCTACAGGGCGGACTACGAGCAGTACTTC
NA NA TRBJ1-2 TRBV29-1 CSVGGPGTLTYGYTF TGCAGCGTTGGGGGTCCTGGGACATTGACTTACGGCTACACCTTC
TRBD2 NA TRBJ2-3 TRBV7-7 CASSLGAGGTDTQYF TGTGCCAGCAGCTTAGGGGCGGGAGGCACAGATACGCAGTATTTT
NA NA TRBJ2-5 TRBV28 CASSPRQFLYQETQYF TGTGCCAGCAGTCCCCGACAGTTCCTATACCAAGAGACCCAGTACTTC
NA NA TRBJ2-7 TRBV28 CASSWGLPEQYF TGTGCCAGCAGTTGGGGCCTCCCCGAGCAGTACTTC
TRBD1 NA TRBJ2-7 TRBV9 CASSSSGQSYEQYF TGTGCCAGCAGCTCGTCGGGACAGTCCTACGAGCAGTACTTC
NA NA TRBJ1-6 TRBV27 CASSLSWARSDSPLHF TGTGCCAGCAGTTTATCATGGGCCAGGTCGGATTCACCCCTCCACTTT
NA NA TRBJ1-2 TRBV30 CAYTTDANYGYTF TGTGCCTACACGACAGATGCTAACTATGGCTACACCTTC
NA NA TRBJ2-7 TRBV11-2 CASSFPPAYEQYF TGTGCCAGCAGCTTTCCTCCCGCGTACGAGCAGTACTTC
TRBD2 NA TRBJ2-7 TRBV15 CATSRESGTYYEQYF TGTGCCACCAGCAGAGAGAGCGGGACTTACTACGAGCAGTACTTC
NA NA TRBJ2-2 TRBV10-3 CATRAGELFF TGTGCCACCCGGGCCGGGGAGCTGTTTTTT
TRBD1 NA TRBJ2-7 TRBV5-1 CASSFGLGQATYEQYF TGCGCCAGCAGCTTCGGATTGGGACAGGCAACCTACGAGCAGTACTTC
NA NA TRBJ1-2 TRBV7-9 CASSLGTDYGYTF TGTGCCAGCAGCTTAGGGACTGACTATGGCTACACCTTC
TRBD2 NA TRBJ2-3 TRBV7-3 CASSFLPGLAGADTQYF TGTGCCAGCAGCTTCCTACCGGGACTAGCGGGGGCAGATACGCAGTATTTT
NA NA TRBJ2-7 TRBV10-1 CASSESREMREQYF TGCGCCAGCAGTGAGTCCAGGGAAATGAGGGAGCAGTACTTC
NA NA TRBJ2-2 TRBV11-2 CASSLLSSNTGELFF TGTGCCAGCAGCCTTTTGAGTTCGAACACCGGGGAGCTGTTTTTT
TRBD2 once TRBJ2-5 TRBV27 CASKPSGEQETQYF TGTGCCAGCAAACCAAGCGGGGAGCAAGAGACCCAGTACTTC
NA NA TRBJ1-3 TRBV5-4 CASSGSSSGNTIYF TGTGCCAGCAGCGGGAGCTCCTCTGGAAACACCATATATTTT